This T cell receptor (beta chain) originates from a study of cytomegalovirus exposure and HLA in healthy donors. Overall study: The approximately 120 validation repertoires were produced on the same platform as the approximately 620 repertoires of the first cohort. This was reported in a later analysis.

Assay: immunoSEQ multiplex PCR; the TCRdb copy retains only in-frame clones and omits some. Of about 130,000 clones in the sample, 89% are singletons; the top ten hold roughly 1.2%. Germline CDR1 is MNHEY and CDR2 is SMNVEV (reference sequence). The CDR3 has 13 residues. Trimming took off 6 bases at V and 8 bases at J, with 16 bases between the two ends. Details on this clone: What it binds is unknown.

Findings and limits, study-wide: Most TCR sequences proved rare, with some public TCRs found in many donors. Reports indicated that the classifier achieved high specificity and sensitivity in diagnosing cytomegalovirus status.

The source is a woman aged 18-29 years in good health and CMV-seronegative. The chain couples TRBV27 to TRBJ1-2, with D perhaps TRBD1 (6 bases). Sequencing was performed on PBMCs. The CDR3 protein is CASSSQGVGGYTF. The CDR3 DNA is TGTGCCAGCAGCTCACAGGGCGTCGGGGGCTACACCTTC.